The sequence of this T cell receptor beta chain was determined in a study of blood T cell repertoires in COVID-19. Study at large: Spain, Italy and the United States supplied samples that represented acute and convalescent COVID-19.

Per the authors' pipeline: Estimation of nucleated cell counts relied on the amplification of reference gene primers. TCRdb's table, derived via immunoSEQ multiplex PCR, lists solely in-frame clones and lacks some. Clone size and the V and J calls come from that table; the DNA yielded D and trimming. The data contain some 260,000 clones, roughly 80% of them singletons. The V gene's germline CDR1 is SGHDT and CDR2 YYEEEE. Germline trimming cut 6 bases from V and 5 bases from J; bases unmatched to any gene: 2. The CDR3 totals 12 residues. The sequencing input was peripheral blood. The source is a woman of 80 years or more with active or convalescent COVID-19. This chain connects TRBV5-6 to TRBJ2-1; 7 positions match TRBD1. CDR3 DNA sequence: TGTGCCAGCAACAGGGGACACAATGAGCAGTTCTTC. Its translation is CASNRGHNEQFF.